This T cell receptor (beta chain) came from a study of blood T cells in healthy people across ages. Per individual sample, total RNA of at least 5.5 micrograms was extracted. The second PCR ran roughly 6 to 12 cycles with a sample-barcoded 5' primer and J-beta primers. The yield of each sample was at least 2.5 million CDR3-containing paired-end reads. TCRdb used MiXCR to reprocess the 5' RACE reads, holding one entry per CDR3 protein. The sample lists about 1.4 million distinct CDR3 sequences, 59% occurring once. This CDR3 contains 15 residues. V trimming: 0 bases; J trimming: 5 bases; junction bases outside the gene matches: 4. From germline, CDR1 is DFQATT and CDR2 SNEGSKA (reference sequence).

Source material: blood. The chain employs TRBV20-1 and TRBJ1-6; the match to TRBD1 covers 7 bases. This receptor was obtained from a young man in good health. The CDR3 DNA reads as TGCAGTGCTAGAGATTTGGGACAGAATAATTCACCCCTCCACTTT. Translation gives CSARDLGQNNSPLHF.